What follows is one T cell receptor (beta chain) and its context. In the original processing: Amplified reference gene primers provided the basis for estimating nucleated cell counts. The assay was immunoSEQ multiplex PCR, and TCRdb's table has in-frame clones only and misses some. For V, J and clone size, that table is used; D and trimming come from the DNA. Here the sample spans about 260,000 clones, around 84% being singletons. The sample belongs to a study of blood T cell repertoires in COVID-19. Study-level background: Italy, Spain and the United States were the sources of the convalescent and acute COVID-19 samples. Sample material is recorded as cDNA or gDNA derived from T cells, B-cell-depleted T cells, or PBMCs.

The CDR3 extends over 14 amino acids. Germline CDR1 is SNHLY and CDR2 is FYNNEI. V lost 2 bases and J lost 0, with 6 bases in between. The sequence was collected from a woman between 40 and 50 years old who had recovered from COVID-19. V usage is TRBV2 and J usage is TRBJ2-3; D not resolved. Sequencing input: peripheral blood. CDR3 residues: CASSETTSTDTQYF. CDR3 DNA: TGTGCCAGCAGTGAAACGACTAGCACAGATACGCAGTATTTT.